The present T cell receptor (beta chain) was sequenced within a study of blood T cell repertoires in COVID-19. TCRdb's copy holds only in-frame clones and misses some; the assay was immunoSEQ multiplex PCR. The sample holds under 300,000 clones, about four fifths seen once. The V gene lost 7 bases and the J gene lost 7 bases, with 13 bases spanning the gap. The CDR3 extends over 12 amino acids. One Seattle source followed patients from active infection through their disease course. This chain uses TRBV12-3 or TRBV12-4 with TRBJ1-2, with D maybe TRBD1 (5 bases). This clonotype originated in a human donor with COVID-19, enrolled during active disease. The donor label of this sample is uncertain. Sequenced: peripheral blood. The CDR3 is CASTLWGSGYTF. CDR3 DNA: TGTGCCAGCACCTTATGGGGCTCTGGCTACACCTTC.